The sequence of this T cell receptor beta chain was determined in a study of blood T cell repertoires in COVID-19. Turning to the study itself: Acute and convalescent COVID-19 specimens originated in the United States, Italy and Spain. PBMCs, B-cell-depleted T cells, or T cells were the source of the cDNA or gDNA that made up the material.

Participants were aged 18 to 89 years from approximately 25 US areas. Under the authors' procedure: Reference gene primers were amplified, and this amplification served to estimate nucleated cell counts. This table comes from immunoSEQ multiplex PCR, and its TCRdb copy is limited to in-frame clones, with some not included. V, J and clone size derive from that table, while D and trimming were established from the DNA sequence. The sample shows about 400,000 clones, about 85% of them seen only once. This clonotype was obtained from a woman younger than 35 with acute COVID-19. Sequenced material: PBMCs or T cells enriched from blood (not recorded which).

The CDR3 DNA reads TGTGCCAGCAGCCACGGGGTGCGCAATCAGCCCCAGCATTTT. Encoded protein: CASSHGVRNQPQHF. The gene calls are TRBV6-6 and TRBJ1-5; D call uncertain. The germline V gene has CDR1 MNHNY and CDR2 SVGAGI (reference sequence). V lost 6 bases and J lost 2, with 11 bases in between. The CDR3 spans 14 residues.